This is a list of T cell receptor beta chains from one sample in a study of beta chain features in type 1 diabetes. Only in-frame clones appear in the TCRdb table, and some are missing; sequencing was by immunoSEQ multiplex PCR. The repertoire holds a few hundred thousand clones, 14% seen once, with about 0.018% in the top ten. Sequencing was performed on naive CD4+ T cells from blood. Source of these receptors: a young man with type 1 diabetes. Both conserved end residues are part of each CDR3. The D gene is left open where the match is weak. Size values are once, few and many counts, or a class for expanded clones, and some rows have none.

cdr3_length clone_size j_call d_call v_call cdr3_nt cdr3_aa
16 . TRBJ2-4 TRBD2 TRBV10-3 TGTGCCATCAGACAAGGACTAGCGGGAGGGCCGGAGATTCAGTACTTC CAIRQGLAGGPEIQYF
10 few TRBJ1-1 . TRBV29-1 TGCAGCGTCCCTCCCACTGAAGCTTTCTTT CSVPPTEAFF
13 . TRBJ1-2 . TRBV6-5 TGTGCCAGCAGTGACCGGGACTTTGGTGGCTACACCTTC CASSDRDFGGYTF
14 few TRBJ2-1 TRBD1 TRBV19 TGTGCCAGTAGTGCTCAACAGGGGTGGGGTGAGCAGTTCTTC CASSAQQGWGEQFF
15 few TRBJ2-2 TRBD1 TRBV5-1 TGCGCCAGCAGCTTTCGGACAGGGGCCACCGGGGAGCTGTTTTTT CASSFRTGATGELFF
12 . TRBJ2-7 . TRBV5-6 TGTGCCAGCAGCCGAGGGAGGCGCGAGCAGTACTTC CASSRGRREQYF
17 few TRBJ2-2 . TRBV25-1 TGTGCCAGCAGTGAATTCCCTGACAGCCCGGGCACCGGGGAGCTGTTTTTT CASSEFPDSPGTGELFF
11 few TRBJ1-1 . TRBV30 TGTGCCTGGAGTGCCCTCTCCGGGGCTTTCTTT CAWSALSGAFF
14 . TRBJ2-7 TRBD2 TRBV7-6 TGTGCCAGCAGCCCAAGGGTAGCGGGGGCCGAGCAGTACTTC CASSPRVAGAEQYF
15 . TRBJ2-2 . TRBV4-2 TGTGCCAGCAGCCAGCATCGGAGGGAGACCGGGGAGCTGTTTTTT CASSQHRRETGELFF
16 few TRBJ2-3 TRBD1 TRBV2 TGTGCCAGCAGTGCTCCCGGACAGGAGCGCACAGATACGCAGTATTTT CASSAPGQERTDTQYF
13 few TRBJ2-7 . TRBV29-1 TGCAGCGTTGAAGTACCGAGCTCCTACGAGCAGTACTTC CSVEVPSSYEQYF
15 few TRBJ2-2 TRBD2 TRBV15 TGTGCCACCAGCAGACTAGCGGGGGGGATCGGGGAGCTGTTTTTT CATSRLAGGIGELFF
15 . TRBJ1-1 . TRBV27 TGTGCCAGCAGTTTTGAGGGGGTCATGAACACTGAAGCTTTCTTT CASSFEGVMNTEAFF
15 few TRBJ2-2 TRBD1 TRBV7-8 TGTGCCAGCAGCCGGGACAGGGTCCCCACCGGGGAGCTGTTTTTT CASSRDRVPTGELFF
15 . TRBJ2-7 TRBD1 TRBV4-1 TGCGCCAGCAGCCAACGCGACAGGGGGCTAGGCGAGCAGTACTTC CASSQRDRGLGEQYF
19 . TRBJ2-6 TRBD1 TRBV4-1 TGCGCCAGCAGCCCTAGGGACAGGGGGCTCTACACTGGGGCCAACGTCCTGACTTTC CASSPRDRGLYTGANVLTF
17 few TRBJ1-3 . TRBV7-9 TGTGCCAGCAGTTCGGGGGGGACTCCGAGCTCTGGAAACACCATATATTTT CASSSGGTPSSGNTIYF
14 . TRBJ2-3 TRBD1 TRBV10-3 TGTGCCATCAGACCGGGACAGGGGAAAGATACGCAGTATTTT CAIRPGQGKDTQYF
13 few TRBJ1-5 . TRBV23-1 TGCGCCAGCAGTCAATCGGGGGGTCAGCCCCAGCATTTT CASSQSGGQPQHF
13 . TRBJ1-1 TRBD1 TRBV5-1 TGCGCCAGCAGCGGTGGACAGGAGAGTGAAGCTTTCTTT CASSGGQESEAFF
13 . TRBJ1-2 . TRBV6-1 TGTGCCAGCAGTAGCTCCCGGAACTATGGCTACACCTTC CASSSSRNYGYTF
15 few TRBJ2-7 TRBD1 TRBV2 TGTGCCAGCAAGAGGCCGGGACAGGGGTCCTACGAGCAGTACTTC CASKRPGQGSYEQYF
14 . TRBJ1-6 . TRBV9 TGTGCCAGCAGCGTAGGGCCTGCAAATTCACCCCTCCACTTT CASSVGPANSPLHF
17 . TRBJ2-1 TRBD2 TRBV6-7 TGTGCCAGCATAAACGGGCGGGAGGGGAGCTCCTACAATGAGCAGTTCTTC CASINGREGSSYNEQFF
16 . TRBJ2-5 TRBD2 TRBV19 TGTGCCAGTAGTACTGGGACTAGCGGGATCCAAGAGACCCAGTACTTC CASSTGTSGIQETQYF
14 . TRBJ1-1 . TRBV28 TGTGCCAGCACTCCAGACAGGAGGAACACTGAAGCTTTCTTT CASTPDRRNTEAFF
10 . TRBJ1-1 . TRBV29-1 TGCAGCGTTGAGGAGAATGAAGCTTTCTTT CSVEENEAFF
19 few TRBJ2-7 . TRBV27 TGTGCCAGCAGTTTACCTTCCCCTAAAAGGGGCCCGAGCTCCTACGAGCAGTACTTC CASSLPSPKRGPSSYEQYF
13 . TRBJ1-2 . TRBV30 TGTGCCTGGGCTACAGGCTTCTCATATGGCTACACCTTC CAWATGFSYGYTF
16 few TRBJ2-7 . TRBV15 TGTGCCACCAGCAGAGAAATGGCTACTAGCTCCTACGAGCAGTACTTC CATSREMATSSYEQYF
14 few TRBJ2-4 . TRBV10-3 TGTGCCATCAGTGAGGGACAGACTAAAAACATTCAGTACTTC CAISEGQTKNIQYF
14 . TRBJ1-2 TRBD1 TRBV14 TGTGCCAGCAGCCCAGGGGGTGGTAGCTATGGCTACACCTTC CASSPGGGSYGYTF
12 few TRBJ2-1 TRBD2 TRBV2 TGTGCCAGGGGTAGACTAGCCAATGAGCAGTTCTTC CARGRLANEQFF
14 few TRBJ1-2 TRBD1 TRBV29-1 TGCAGCGTTGACGCCCACAGGGGGGGTTATGGCTACACCTTC CSVDAHRGGYGYTF
15 . TRBJ1-6 . TRBV16 TGTGCCAGCAGCCAGGGTCGGGGATGGAGTTCACCCCTCCACTTT CASSQGRGWSSPLHF
13 . TRBJ2-1 . TRBV9 TGTGCCAGCAGCGGCCGAACTCACAATGAGCAGTTCTTC CASSGRTHNEQFF
16 few TRBJ2-1 . TRBV9 TGTGCCAGCAGCGTAGGGGCCGGGGTTACCTACAATGAGCAGTTCTTC CASSVGAGVTYNEQFF
15 few TRBJ2-1 TRBD2 TRBV5-1 TGCGCCAGCAGCTTCGGTAGCGGGCAGGGTAATGAGCAGTTCTTC CASSFGSGQGNEQFF
16 few TRBJ1-2 TRBD1 TRBV7-9 TGTGCCAGCAGCTTAGGAGGGGACAGGGGTCACTATGGCTACACCTTC CASSLGGDRGHYGYTF
14 . TRBJ1-2 . TRBV7-9 TGTGCCAGCAGACCGGCAGGGGTGTCACTCGGCTACACCTTC CASRPAGVSLGYTF
15 . TRBJ1-5 TRBD1 TRBV5-6 TGTGCCAGCAGCTTGGAGGGGGCTGGGAATCAGCCCCAGCATTTT CASSLEGAGNQPQHF
14 . TRBJ1-2 . TRBV5-1 TGCGCCAGCAGCCCCGACGGGGTCAACTATGGCTACACCTTC CASSPDGVNYGYTF
13 few TRBJ2-2 . TRBV29-1 TGCAGCGTTGGGGACACGAACACCGGGGAGCTGTTTTTT CSVGDTNTGELFF
11 . TRBJ2-7 . TRBV18 TGTGCCAGCTCACCGGACTACGAGCAGTACTTC CASSPDYEQYF
13 few TRBJ2-7 TRBD2 TRBV5-1 TGCGCCAGTCAGGCTAGCGGCACCTACGAGCAGTACTTC CASQASGTYEQYF
15 . TRBJ2-3 . TRBV4-1 TGTGCCAGCAGCCACTCGACAGGAATCGGGGATACGCAGTATTTT CASSHSTGIGDTQYF